The 21 T cell receptor beta chains below all came from one sample that was sequenced in a study of metastatic and nonmetastatic thyroid tumors. TCRdb re-analyzed the PCR reads using MiXCR. The table includes 30,000 to 45,000 clones, about 26% detected once. Prior to thyroid surgery, none of the patients had received any treatment. The specimen sequenced was blood. These receptors were obtained from a male donor with papillary thyroid cancer or a benign thyroid nodule (not recorded which). Some clones in this sample may be carry-over from other donors' samples.

The chain uses TRBV20-1 and TRBJ1-2; perhaps TRBD1 as D (5 bases). The CDR3 has 13 amino acids. With 4 bases removed from V and 4 bases from J, the gap between germline ends came to 13 bases. The germline gives CDR1 DFQATT, CDR2 SNEGSKA (reference sequence). CDR3 nucleotide sequence: TGCAGTGCTACCCACGGGGCGGTCTATGGCTACACCTTC. This codes for CSATHGAVYGYTF.

The chain couples TRBV2 to TRBJ2-5; D is perhaps TRBD1 (6 bases). The germline CDR1 and CDR2 sequences are SNHLY and FYNNEI. The CDR3 totals 13 residues. The V end lost 5 bases, the J end lost 5 bases, and 12 bases lay between the germline ends. The CDR3 DNA reads as TGTGCCAGCAGTTCTGACAGGTCCGAGACCCAGTACTTC. Translation: CASSSDRSETQYF.

This clone was found once. The chain is built from TRBV20-1 and TRBJ2-1, with 9 bases matching TRBD2. This CDR3 spans 16 amino acids. V was clipped by 2 bases and J by 8 bases; unmatched bases: 13. Germline CDR1 reads DFQATT; CDR2 reads SNEGSKA (reference sequence). The CDR3 here is CSARSQAGTSLYEQFF. The DNA for the CDR3 is TGCAGTGCTAGATCCCAGGCCGGGACTAGCTTGTATGAGCAGTTCTTC.

This rearrangement joins TRBV7-9 to TRBJ1-6; D not certain. Germline-derived CDR1 and CDR2 are SEHNR and FQNEAQ (reference sequence). The CDR3 is 13 amino acids. Trimming pared 4 bases from V and 7 bases from J, leaving 8 bases between. CDR3 sequence (DNA): TGTGCCAGCAGCTCAGGTTGGAATTCACCCCTCCACTTT. Translating gives CASSSGWNSPLHF. Variable domain in full (rest from reference TRBV7-9 and TRBJ1-6): DTGVSQNPRHKITKRGQNVTFRCDPISEHNRLYWYRQTLGQGPEFLTYFQNEAQLEKSRLLSDRFSAERPKGSFSTLEIQRTEQGDSAMYLCASSSGWNSPLHFGNGTRLTVT.

Only a few counts were recorded for this clone. This sequence joins TRBV5-1 and TRBJ1-2; D remains ambiguous. The V gene lost 5 bases and the J gene lost 2 bases, with 13 bases spanning the gap. The germline V gene encodes CDR1 SGHRS and CDR2 YFSETQ. This CDR3 region has 14 residues. CDR3 bases: TGCGCCAGCAGTTCGGAGGGAGGAAACTATGGCTACACCTTC. Residues: CASSSEGGNYGYTF.

V is TRBV30 and J is TRBJ1-6; D possibly corresponds to TRBD1 (6 bases). Trimming took off 1 base at V and 2 bases at J, with 9 bases between the two ends. The CDR3 covers 15 residues. Per germline, CDR1 GTSNPN and CDR2 SVGIG (reference sequence). CDR3 sequence (DNA): TGTGCCTGGAGTGGGGACACCCCCTATAATTCACCCCTCCACTTT. This encodes CAWSGDTPYNSPLHF.

This clone was counted many times. The chain uses TRBV14 and TRBJ2-7; D not resolved. V lost 4 bases to trimming and J lost 3 bases, with 4 bases between them. CDR3 length: 11 residues. The germline V gene encodes CDR1 SGHDN and CDR2 FVKESK. CDR3 nucleotide sequence: TGTGCCAGCAGCCGCAACTACGAGCAGTACTTC. This encodes CASSRNYEQYF.

This clone was seen more than once but under ten times. The rearrangement uses TRBV6-1 and TRBJ2-3, with D maybe TRBD1 (5 bases). V was cut by 8 bases and J by 6 bases, with 18 bases left in between. The CDR3 has 14 residues. From germline, CDR1 is MNHNS and CDR2 SASEGT. The CDR3 DNA is TGTGCCAGCCTAGACTGGGGCGCAGGGGATACGCAGTATTTT. This codes for CASLDWGAGDTQYF.

This clone has only a few counts. This chain uses TRBV19 with TRBJ2-1, with TRBD1 as a possible D gene (6 bases). Looked up from germline, CDR1 is LNHDA and CDR2 is SQIVND (reference sequence). V lost 5 bases and J 13 bases, leaving 24 bases between the germline ends. The CDR3 totals 15 residues. The CDR3 reads CASSSDRSSGYYQFF. CDR3 nucleotides: TGTGCCAGTAGTTCCGACAGGTCCTCTGGGTATTATCAGTTCTTC.

This clone was picked up a small number of times. The J gene is TRBJ1-6, the V gene TRBV27; the match to TRBD1 covers 7 bases. V was pared by 1 base and J by 7 bases, with 10 bases of the junction left unmatched. Per germline, CDR1 MNHEY and CDR2 SMNVEV (reference sequence). This CDR3 contains 17 residues. As DNA, the CDR3 is TGTGCCAGCAGTTTATTAGGGGGCAGGCAGGGGAATTCACCCCTCCACTTT. Its translation: CASSLLGGRQGNSPLHF.

This clone has a count of ten or more. The chain employs TRBV7-3 and TRBJ2-2, with D perhaps TRBD2 (6 bases). V was pared by 4 bases and J by 2 bases, with 8 bases between. CDR3 length: 14 amino acids. From germline, CDR1 is SGHTA and CDR2 FQGTGA. The DNA of the CDR3 is TGTGCCAGCAGCTCCGGACTAAACACCGGGGAGCTGTTTTTT. Residues: CASSSGLNTGELFF.

By sample fraction, this clone is medium-sized. The V gene is TRBV10-1, the J gene TRBJ2-7; tentative D call: TRBD2 (6 bases). V was cut by 11 bases and J by 3 bases, with 20 bases left in between. The CDR3 has 14 amino acids. The germline V gene has CDR1 WNHNN and CDR2 SYGVQD (reference sequence). The CDR3 loop is CAHRSRGSVYEQYF. CDR3 sequence (DNA): TGCGCCCACCGCTCCCGGGGGTCAGTCTACGAGCAGTACTTC.

This clone counts as medium-sized. The V and J genes are TRBV6-1 and TRBJ1-1, with TRBD1 identical over 7 bases. Germline loops: CDR1 MNHNS, CDR2 SASEGT. CDR3 size: 13 residues. Trimming took 6 bases from V and 4 from J; bases not matched to a gene: 5. The CDR3 DNA sequence: TGTGCCAGCAGCGACAGGGCCCTCACTGAAGCTTTCTTT. Translating it yields CASSDRALTEAFF.

This chain connects TRBV5-1 to TRBJ2-5; tentatively, D is TRBD2 (5 bases). In germline, CDR1 is SGHRS, CDR2 YFSETQ. The V end lost 0 bases, the J end lost 4 bases, and 16 bases lay between the germline ends. The length of the CDR3 is 16 residues. DNA of the CDR3: TGCGCCAGCAGCTTGGGATCCAGCGGAAACCTAGAGACCCAGTACTTC. It translates to CASSLGSSGNLETQYF.

This clone was recorded at least ten times. The chain recombines TRBV11-1 with TRBJ2-1; no reliable D call. The germline CDR1 and CDR2 sequences are SGHAT and FQDESV (reference sequence). The V end was cut by 5 bases, the J end by 7 bases, with 12 bases between. This CDR3 spans 13 amino acids. CDR3 protein: CASSPYNWNEQFF. Written as DNA, the CDR3 is TGTGCCAGCAGCCCCTACAATTGGAATGAGCAGTTCTTC.

This clone was recorded a few times. One junction end disagrees with the germline gene, perhaps due to a read error. This CDR3 is also generated by other DNA sequences in the sample. The chain employs TRBV12-3 or TRBV12-4 and TRBJ2-1, with TRBD1 identical over 8 bases. The CDR3 is 18 amino acids. CDR3 loop: CASSLFLTTGQGQREQFF. The CDR3 nucleotides are TGCGCCAGCAGTTTATTTCTCACTACTGGACAGGGACAGAGAGAGCAGTTCTTC.

This clone counts as medium-sized (0.01 to 0.1%). This chain connects TRBV7-8 to TRBJ2-2; the D is unclear. Trimming pared 5 bases from V and 0 bases from J, leaving 13 bases between. The CDR3 loop spans 16 amino acids. The germline gives CDR1 SGHVS, CDR2 FQNEAQ. CDR3 loop: CASSEYSGSNTGELFF. Here the CDR3 DNA reads TGTGCCAGCAGCGAATACAGTGGATCGAACACCGGGGAGCTGTTTTTT.

This clone occurred many times. V usage is TRBV11-2 and J usage is TRBJ2-5; possible D gene TRBD2, 5 bases. The length of the CDR3 is 15 residues. Trimming pared 5 bases from V and 1 base from J, leaving 14 bases between. CDR1 and CDR2 (germline): SGHAT, FQNNGV. The CDR3 sequence is CASSQYGGPQETQYF. In DNA, the CDR3 is TGTGCCAGCAGCCAATACGGAGGACCCCAAGAGACCCAGTACTTC.

This rearrangement joins TRBV6-5 to TRBJ2-6, with 12 bases lining up with TRBD1. The CDR3 spans 17 residues. From germline, CDR1 is MNHEY and CDR2 SVGAGI. V lost 2 bases and J lost 3; bases outside the gene matches: 2. DNA for the CDR3: TGTGCCAGCAGTTACGGGACAGGGGGCTTTGGGGCCAACGTCCTGACTTTC. Protein sequence: CASSYGTGGFGANVLTF.

This clone appeared many times. The rearrangement uses TRBV5-8 and TRBJ2-5, with D possibly being TRBD1 (7 bases). This CDR3 contains 15 residues. With 4 bases removed from V and 5 bases from J, the gap between germline ends came to 18 bases. Germline V gene data show CDR1 as SGHTS and CDR2 as YDEGEE. CDR3 DNA: TGTGCCAGCAGCGCCGGGACAGCGCGGGGCGAGACCCAGTACTTC. Amino acid sequence: CASSAGTARGETQYF.

The chain recombines TRBV2 with TRBJ1-2; tentative D call: TRBD1 (6 bases). The germline V gene has CDR1 SNHLY and CDR2 FYNNEI. V lost 4 bases, J lost 13 bases, and 16 bases lay in between. CDR3 length equals 12 residues. The DNA of the CDR3 is TGTGCCAGCAGTGGGACCGGGGGCACAGGCACCTTC. It specifies CASSGTGGTGTF.